One sample yielded the 15 T cell receptor beta chains listed below, sequenced in a study of blood T cell repertoires in COVID-19. The protocol was immunoSEQ multiplex PCR, while the TCRdb copy is restricted to in-frame clones and leaves out a portion. Of about 140,000 clones listed, over 65% are singletons. The sequenced material came from peripheral blood. The receptors derive from an elderly woman with active or convalescent COVID-19.

V is TRBV28 and J is TRBJ1-2, with a tentative D call TRBD1 (5 bases). Trimming took 2 bases from V and 8 from J, leaving 12 bases between them. The CDR3 has 13 amino acids. The V gene's germline CDR1 is MDHEN and CDR2 SYDVKM. Here the CDR3 DNA reads TGTGCCAGCAGTTTAAGTCAGGGCTACGGCTACACCTTC. Its protein product is CASSLSQGYGYTF.

The rearrangement links TRBV2 to TRBJ2-3, with TRBD1 identical over 9 bases. Germline lookup yields CDR1 SNHLY and CDR2 FYNNEI. This CDR3 spans 15 amino acids. V lost 7 bases and J lost 6; bases outside the gene matches: 11. The CDR3 DNA reads TGTGCCAGCAAAAGGGACAGGGTCAACTCGGATACGCAGTATTTT. As protein: CASKRDRVNSDTQYF.

This clone has ten or more counts. V gene TRBV6-1 combines with J gene TRBJ2-7; 11 nucleotides match TRBD2. The CDR3 runs 15 residues. Germline loops: CDR1 MNHNS, CDR2 SASEGT. With 1 base clipped from V and 4 bases from J, the junction kept 3 bases outside the gene matches. The CDR3 nucleotides read TGTGCCAGCAGTGAAGGTAGCGGGGGGGCTTACGAGCAGTACTTC. Translating it yields CASSEGSGGAYEQYF.

In DNA form, the CDR3 reads TGCAGCGTTGAACCTAGGCCCAATGAGCAGTTCTTC. This gives the protein CSVEPRPNEQFF. V usage is TRBV29-1 and J usage is TRBJ2-1; D ambiguous. The V gene lost 2 bases and the J gene lost 6 bases, with 8 bases spanning the gap. CDR3 size: 12 residues. Germline assignment: CDR1 SQVTM and CDR2 ANQGSEA.

This chain uses TRBV5-4 with TRBJ2-2; the D gene is possibly TRBD1 (6 bases). V lost 1 base and J 3 bases, leaving 10 bases between the germline ends. The germline V gene has CDR1 SGHNT and CDR2 YYREEE (reference sequence). This CDR3 has 15 residues. The CDR3, as DNA: TGTGCCAGCAGCTTGTTGACAGGAGACACCGGGGAGCTGTTTTTT. Translation gives CASSLLTGDTGELFF.

The rearrangement joins TRBV20-1 to TRBJ1-5, with 10 positions matching TRBD1. The J segment lost 3 bases and the V segment lost 3 bases, leaving 5 bases of the junction unmatched. The CDR3 is 15 residues long. From germline, CDR1 is DFQATT and CDR2 SNEGSKA (reference sequence). CDR3 protein: CSASEGQGFNQPQHF. The DNA for the CDR3 is TGCAGTGCTAGTGAGGGACAGGGGTTCAATCAGCCCCAGCATTTT.

This chain joins TRBV4-1 and TRBJ2-1, with TRBD2 matching over 13 bases. The CDR3 has 16 residues. Germline assignment: CDR1 MGHRA and CDR2 YSYEKL. J gave up 5 bases and V 5 bases, and 6 bases lay outside the gene matches. This chain's CDR3 is CASSKTGTSGNNEQFF. Written as DNA, the CDR3 is TGCGCCAGCAGCAAGACCGGGACTAGCGGGAACAATGAGCAGTTCTTC.

V gene TRBV27 combines with J gene TRBJ1-5; possibly TRBD1 for D (6 bases). CDR1 and CDR2 (germline): MNHEY, SMNVEV (reference sequence). This CDR3 spans 16 amino acids. V shed 2 bases and J shed 0 bases, with 11 bases lying between them. Here the CDR3 DNA reads TGTGCCAGCAGTTTAAGGGGGACCTATAGCAATCAGCCCCAGCATTTT. It yields the protein CASSLRGTYSNQPQHF.

The CDR3 loop reads CASRHRQGIYEQFF. CDR3 nucleotide sequence: TGTGCCAGCAGACATAGACAGGGAATCTATGAGCAGTTCTTC. J is TRBJ2-1 and V is TRBV28, with 7 nucleotides matching TRBD1. CDR1 MDHEN and CDR2 SYDVKM come from the germline V gene. This CDR3 is built from 14 residues. After removal of 6 bases from V and 8 bases from J, the junction contained 10 bases not matched to a gene.

The sample holds a few counts of this clone. The V and J genes are TRBV30 and TRBJ1-2, with D hard to call. The CDR3 loop spans 15 amino acids. V was cut by 3 bases and J by 1 base, with 15 bases left in between. Per the germline V gene, CDR1 is GTSNPN and CDR2 is SVGIG (reference sequence). The CDR3: CAWRQKELVNYGYTF. The CDR3 bases are TGTGCCTGGAGACAAAAGGAGTTGGTTAACTATGGCTACACCTTC. Together with reference TRBV30 and TRBJ1-2, the CDR3 gives the full variable domain: SQTIHQWPATLVQPVGSPLSLECTVEGTSNPNLYWYRQAAGRGLQLLFYSVGIGQISSEVPQNLSASRPQDRQFILSSKKLLLSDSGFYLCAWRQKELVNYGYTFGSGTRLTVV.

The J gene is TRBJ1-1, the V gene TRBV6-5; no clear D gene. V was cut by 7 bases and J by 1 base, with 7 bases left in between. The CDR3 covers 12 residues. Germline CDR1 MNHEY, CDR2 SVGAGI. In nucleotides, the CDR3 is TGTGCCAGCACCCTATCGAACACTGAAGCTTTCTTT. It specifies CASTLSNTEAFF.

This chain joins TRBV5-5 and TRBJ2-1; 8 bases match TRBD2. The junction had 5 bases not matched to a gene; V was cut back by 0 bases and J by 3 bases. There are 16 residues in the CDR3. Germline assignment: CDR1 SGHKS and CDR2 YYEKEE (reference sequence). CDR3: CASSLVVGGVYNEQFF. CDR3 sequence (DNA): TGTGCCAGCAGCTTGGTAGTCGGGGGGGTCTACAATGAGCAGTTCTTC.

The V call is TRBV10-3, the J call TRBJ1-1; TRBD1 might be the D (6 bases). V dropped 2 bases and J dropped 8 bases, with 9 bases sitting between them. The germline V gene encodes CDR1 ENHRY and CDR2 SYGVKD. This CDR3 contains 12 residues. DNA for the CDR3: TGTGCCATCAGTGAGCGGGGGGCGGAAGCTTTCTTT. Amino acid sequence: CAISERGAEAFF.

This chain connects TRBV12-5 to TRBJ1-2; perhaps TRBD1 as D (5 bases). V lost 1 base to trimming and J lost 8 bases, with 14 bases between them. The CDR3 is made up of 14 amino acids. Germline loops: CDR1 LGHNT, CDR2 FRNRAP. The DNA of the CDR3 is TGTGCTAGTGGTTTGGGGACATCTCAGGAAGGCTACACCTTC. This gives the protein CASGLGTSQEGYTF.

This rearrangement joins TRBV30 to TRBJ2-2, with D possibly TRBD1 on 6 matching bases. Per the germline V gene, CDR1 is GTSNPN and CDR2 is SVGIG (reference sequence). This CDR3 region has 16 residues. V shed 2 bases and J shed 0 bases, with 13 bases lying between them. In DNA, the CDR3 is TGTGCCTGGAGTAAAACAGGGAATGCGAACACCGGGGAGCTGTTTTTT. Translated: CAWSKTGNANTGELFF.